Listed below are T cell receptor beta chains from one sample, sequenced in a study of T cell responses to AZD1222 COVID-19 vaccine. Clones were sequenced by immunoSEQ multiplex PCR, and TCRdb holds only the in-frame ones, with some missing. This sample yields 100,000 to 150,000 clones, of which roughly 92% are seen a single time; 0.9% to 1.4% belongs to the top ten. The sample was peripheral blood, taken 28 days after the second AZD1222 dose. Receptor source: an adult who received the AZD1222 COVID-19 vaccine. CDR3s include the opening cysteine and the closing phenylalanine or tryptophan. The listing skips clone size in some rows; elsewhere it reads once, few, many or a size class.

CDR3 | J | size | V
CASSVLVAANEQFF | TRBJ2-1 | once | TRBV7-9
CASTRSGSNTGELFF | TRBJ2-2 | - | TRBV19
CASSQDRGANEKLFF | TRBJ1-4 | - | TRBV4-1
CSVAAGKGYTF | TRBJ1-2 | - | TRBV29-1
CASSLQVINPTGELFF | TRBJ2-2 | - | TRBV5-6
CASSSTGHSNQPQHF | TRBJ1-5 | - | TRBV28
CASSPTQGYSGNTIYF | TRBJ1-3 | few | TRBV7-9
CASSRTGGDQPQHF | TRBJ1-5 | - | TRBV6-2/TRBV6-3
CASSLDRPNTGELFF | TRBJ2-2 | once | TRBV7-7
CASSVGTGDADTQYF | TRBJ2-3 | - | TRBV7-7
CASSPRTDSGNTIYF | TRBJ1-3 | few | TRBV19
CASSGRGFGYTF | TRBJ1-2 | - | TRBV12-3/TRBV12-4
CASSQELQDHQPQHF | TRBJ1-5 | - | TRBV4-2
CAISPGQGAGETQYF | TRBJ2-5 | - | TRBV10-3
CASSSWDREYEQYF | TRBJ2-7 | - | TRBV27
CASSTAGTVRNQPQHF | TRBJ1-5 | - | TRBV28
CASTKDGTYMNTEAFF | TRBJ1-1 | once | TRBV19
CASNRALF | TRBJ1-1 | - | TRBV19
CASSSDTATEAFF | TRBJ1-1 | once | TRBV12-3/TRBV12-4
CASTPADRGNYGYTF | TRBJ1-2 | - | TRBV19
CAWSVWGRGGPGNQPQHF | TRBJ1-5 | - | TRBV30
CASSNRGLAGANEQFF | TRBJ2-1 | - | TRBV18
CASSVDGRSSYEQYF | TRBJ2-7 | - | TRBV2
CASSFRDRGDGYTF | TRBJ1-2 | - | TRBV5-6
CSVEKGLYNEQFF | TRBJ2-1 | - | TRBV29-1
CSVEAASGGARREQYF | TRBJ2-7 | - | TRBV29-1
CASSSTGGATQYF | TRBJ2-3 | - | TRBV6-6
CASSPTSGYEQYF | TRBJ2-7 | - | TRBV5-6
CAWSPSTGGTEAFF | TRBJ1-1 | - | TRBV30
CASSSPGSNQPQHF | TRBJ1-5 | once | TRBV7-3
CASTPPGGETQYF | TRBJ2-5 | - | TRBV7-2
CATSRELVTEKLFF | TRBJ1-4 | - | TRBV15
CATSTQGPNEQFF | TRBJ2-1 | - | TRBV24-1
CASSQDLMASGGQYQETQYF | TRBJ2-5 | - | TRBV4-2
CASSISAGTGGELFF | TRBJ2-2 | - | TRBV19
CASSVGWTENTEAFF | TRBJ1-1 | - | TRBV9
CASSLGDFYEQFF | TRBJ2-1 | - | TRBV5-4
CASSASGHTDTQYF | TRBJ2-3 | - | TRBV18
CASSLARLAGGGTDTQYF | TRBJ2-3 | - | TRBV5-1
CASSLGLTTEAFF | TRBJ1-1 | - | TRBV7-6
CATSRERAGLMGQPQHF | TRBJ1-5 | - | TRBV15